One sample yielded the 22 T cell receptor beta chains listed below, sequenced in a study of control samples from healthy donors and cancer patients. TCRdb's table, derived via immunoSEQ multiplex PCR, lists solely in-frame clones and lacks some. The table has tens of thousands of clones, 70% to 90% seen once. Material for sequencing was blood. Receptors were obtained from a man aged 35-49 years in good health.

The rearrangement links TRBV2 to TRBJ2-2, with a tentative D call TRBD2 (5 bases). CDR1 is SNHLY and CDR2 is FYNNEI in the germline V gene. CDR3 length: 14 residues. The V end was cut by 4 bases, the J end by 7 bases, with 13 bases between. The CDR3, as DNA: TGTGCCAGCAGTGGCCAGCTCGCGGGCGGGGAGCTGTTTTTT. This translates into CASSGQLAGGELFF.

The CDR3: CAWSVQGSGTQYF. The CDR3 DNA sequence: TGTGCCTGGAGTGTACAGGGGTCCGGGACCCAGTACTTC. The chain links TRBV30 to TRBJ2-5, with 7 bases matching TRBD1. V shed 0 bases and J 7 bases; nucleotides not matched to a gene: 5. This CDR3 is built from 13 residues. CDR1 is GTSNPN and CDR2 is SVGIG in the germline V gene (reference sequence).

This chain links TRBV7-2 with TRBJ2-5, with unresolved D. Trimming left V 0 bases short and J 6 bases short, with 8 bases between. The CDR3 runs 13 residues. The germline CDR1 and CDR2 sequences are SGHTA and FQGNSA. In DNA form, the CDR3 reads TGTGCCAGCAGCTTAGCGCTGAGGCAGACCCAGTACTTC. It codes for CASSLALRQTQYF. Using reference TRBV7-2 and TRBJ2-5 for the parts outside the CDR3, the full variable domain is GAGVSQSPSNKVTEKGKDVELRCDPISGHTALYWYRQSLGQGLEFLIYFQGNSAPDKSGLPSDRFSAERTGGSVSTLTIQRTQQEDSAVYLCASSLALRQTQYFGPGTRLLVL.

The chain is built from TRBV19 and TRBJ1-3; 8 bases are shared with TRBD1. CDR1 LNHDA and CDR2 SQIVND come from the germline V gene (reference sequence). There are 16 residues in the CDR3. Losses at the gene ends were 0 bases for V and 3 bases for J; bases not matched to a gene: 4. The chain's CDR3 is CASSIESGTGGNTIYF. The CDR3 coding sequence is TGTGCCAGTAGTATAGAGTCCGGGACAGGTGGAAACACCATATATTTT.

The chain couples TRBV9 to TRBJ2-7, with 8 bases lining up with TRBD1. CDR1 and CDR2 from the germline V gene are SGDLS and YYNGEE. This CDR3 region has 14 residues. The V gene end was trimmed by 0 bases and the J gene end by 3 bases; junction bases not matched to a gene: 2. The CDR3 is CASSVGDRGYEQYF. CDR3 DNA: TGTGCCAGCAGCGTAGGAGACAGGGGCTACGAGCAGTACTTC.

As DNA, the CDR3 is TGTGCCAGCAGTGGGACAGCTTATGGCTACACCTTC. Protein: CASSGTAYGYTF. J is TRBJ1-2 and V is TRBV2, with D maybe TRBD1 (6 bases). V was trimmed by 4 bases and J by 5 bases, leaving 8 bases between them. The V gene's germline CDR1 is SNHLY and CDR2 FYNNEI. This CDR3 has 12 amino acids.

The chain couples TRBV9 to TRBJ2-3; the match to TRBD2 covers 10 bases. Germline V gene lookup returns CDR1 SGDLS and CDR2 YYNGEE. The length of the CDR3 is 16 residues. Trimming took 1 base from V and 5 from J; bases not matched to a gene: 7. CDR3 in amino acids: CASSVTSGGAGDTQYF. CDR3 DNA: TGTGCCAGCAGCGTAACGAGCGGGGGGGCGGGAGATACGCAGTATTTT.

This chain joins TRBV5-4 and TRBJ1-2; D not resolved. This CDR3 is 15 amino acids long. Germline loops: CDR1 SGHNT, CDR2 YYREEE (reference sequence). Deletions cut 4 bases from V and 7 bases from J, with 20 bases between. The CDR3 reads CASSTLRFKETGYTF. The CDR3 region has the DNA TGTGCCAGCAGCACGCTACGTTTCAAGGAAACTGGCTACACCTTC.

The chain has TRBV7-2 and TRBJ2-7; D not resolved. Trimming shortened V by 3 bases and J by 7 bases, and 4 bases separated the two germline ends. CDR1 is SGHTA, CDR2 FQGNSA, per germline. The CDR3 sequence is 10 residues long. CDR3 nucleotide sequence: TGTGCCAGCAGCTTGGGGGAGCAGTACTTC. Translating it yields CASSLGEQYF.

V usage is TRBV11-1 and J usage is TRBJ2-7; 9 bases map to TRBD2. The trim removed 6 bases at V and 0 bases at J, leaving 3 bases unmatched. The CDR3 has 14 residues. The V gene's germline CDR1 is SGHAT and CDR2 FQDESV (reference sequence). CDR3 protein: CASRHSGSSYEQYF. As DNA, the CDR3 is TGTGCCAGCAGACATAGCGGGAGCTCCTACGAGCAGTACTTC.

The V and J genes are TRBV19 and TRBJ1-3, with no clear D. Per the germline V gene, CDR1 is LNHDA and CDR2 is SQIVND (reference sequence). The CDR3 contains 15 residues. Trimming left V 5 bases short and J 0 bases short, with 11 bases between. The CDR3 DNA is TGTGCCAGTAGTCAGTCGGGAAACTCTGGAAACACCATATATTTT. Protein sequence: CASSQSGNSGNTIYF.

The V call is TRBV28, the J call TRBJ1-2; D uncertain. The CDR3 sequence is 13 residues long. V lost 4 bases and J lost 8, with 14 bases in between. Germline V gene sequence: CDR1 MDHEN, CDR2 SYDVKM. DNA for the CDR3: TGTGCCAGCAGTTGGTATGCCGCGGGAGGCTACACCTTC. Translation: CASSWYAAGGYTF.

This clone was detected once. The V call is TRBV16, the J call TRBJ1-2, with D uncertain. V was clipped by 2 bases and J by 5 bases, with 9 bases between them. CDR1 and CDR2 from the germline V gene are KGHSY and FQNENV. The CDR3 contains 13 residues. The CDR3 bases are TGTGCCAGCAGCCAAGACGGAACTTATGGCTACACCTTC. It translates to CASSQDGTYGYTF.

The chain joins TRBV30 to TRBJ2-7, with 8 bases aligning to TRBD1. CDR1 and CDR2 from the germline V gene are GTSNPN and SVGIG (reference sequence). This CDR3 comprises 13 residues. Germline trimming cut 4 bases from V and 3 bases from J; bases unmatched to any gene: 5. The CDR3 here is CAWNPDRVYEQYF. The CDR3 nucleotides are TGTGCCTGGAACCCGGACAGGGTCTACGAGCAGTACTTC.

The rearrangement links TRBV28 to TRBJ2-4; 9 bases align to TRBD2. The CDR3 consists of 16 residues. Germline V gene lookup returns CDR1 MDHEN and CDR2 SYDVKM. After removal of 0 bases from V and 7 bases from J, the junction contained 7 bases not matched to a gene. The CDR3 here is CASSLWIASGANIQYF. Written as DNA, the CDR3 is TGTGCCAGCAGTTTATGGATCGCTAGCGGGGCTAACATTCAGTACTTC.

The rearrangement links TRBV4-3 to TRBJ2-6, with D possibly matching TRBD2 (5 bases). The CDR3 is 16 amino acids. In germline, CDR1 is LGHNA, CDR2 YSLEER. V dropped 0 bases and J dropped 0 bases, with 6 bases sitting between them. CDR3 amino acids: CASSQEEGSGANVLTF. CDR3 DNA sequence: TGCGCCAGCAGCCAAGAAGAGGGCTCTGGGGCCAACGTCCTGACTTTC.

The chain combines TRBV18 with TRBJ2-7; 10 nucleotides align to TRBD1. The CDR3 extends over 15 amino acids. Germline-derived CDR1 and CDR2 are KGHSH and LQKENI. After removal of 3 bases from V and 3 bases from J, the junction contained 5 bases not matched to a gene. DNA for the CDR3: TGTGCCAGCTCACCTACCGGGACAGGGGACTACGAGCAGTACTTC. The encoded protein is CASSPTGTGDYEQYF.

This clone was seen only a few times. This chain connects TRBV6-4 to TRBJ2-5; possibly TRBD1 for D (5 bases). Germline CDR1 and CDR2: MRHNA and SNTAGT. Trimming shortened V by 4 bases and J by 2 bases, and 14 bases separated the two germline ends. The CDR3 loop spans 15 amino acids. The CDR3 sequence: CASSARQRTQETQYF. The CDR3, as DNA: TGTGCCAGCAGTGCCCGACAGCGAACGCAAGAGACCCAGTACTTC.

The V call is TRBV7-8, the J call TRBJ1-4; TRBD1 matches 9 bases. J gave up 7 bases and V 5 bases, and 11 bases lay outside the gene matches. The germline CDR1 and CDR2 sequences are SGHVS and FQNEAQ. The CDR3 consists of 16 residues. The CDR3 DNA reads as TGTGCCAGCAGCGACGCCGGGACAGGGATCGGTGAAAAACTGTTTTTT. Residues: CASSDAGTGIGEKLFF.

The chain recombines TRBV7-2 with TRBJ2-1; 7 nucleotides line up with TRBD1. The CDR3 contains 17 residues. The V gene's germline CDR1 is SGHTA and CDR2 FQGNSA. The V and J ends lost 10 bases and 4 bases, in that order; junction bases with no gene match: 19. The CDR3: CATSYPRGQIFYNEQFF. In DNA, the CDR3 is TGTGCCACCTCCTACCCTAGGGGACAGATTTTTTACAATGAGCAGTTCTTC.

The rearrangement uses TRBV7-3 and TRBJ2-1; tentatively, D is TRBD1 or TRBD2 (5 bases each). CDR3 length: 15 amino acids. The V and J ends lost 5 bases and 2 bases respectively, with 13 bases between them. The germline V gene has CDR1 SGHTA and CDR2 FQGTGA. The DNA for the CDR3 is TGTGCCAGCAGCCCCCTTGGGGGAACCTACAATGAGCAGTTCTTC. Its translation is CASSPLGGTYNEQFF. Combining the CDR3 with reference TRBV7-3 and TRBJ2-1 gives the whole variable domain GAGVSQTPSNKVTEKGKYVELRCDPISGHTALYWYRQSLGQGPEFLIYFQGTGAADDSGLPNDRFFAVRPEGSVSTLKIQRTERGDSAVYLCASSPLGGTYNEQFFGPGTRLTVL.

V and J are TRBV7-2 and TRBJ2-7; D unclear. The CDR3 is 13 amino acids. V dropped 2 bases and J dropped 1 base, with 6 bases sitting between them. Germline V gene lookup returns CDR1 SGHTA and CDR2 FQGNSA. The CDR3 bases are TGTGCCAGCAGCTTAATTGCGTCCTACGAGCAGTACTTC. This codes for CASSLIASYEQYF.